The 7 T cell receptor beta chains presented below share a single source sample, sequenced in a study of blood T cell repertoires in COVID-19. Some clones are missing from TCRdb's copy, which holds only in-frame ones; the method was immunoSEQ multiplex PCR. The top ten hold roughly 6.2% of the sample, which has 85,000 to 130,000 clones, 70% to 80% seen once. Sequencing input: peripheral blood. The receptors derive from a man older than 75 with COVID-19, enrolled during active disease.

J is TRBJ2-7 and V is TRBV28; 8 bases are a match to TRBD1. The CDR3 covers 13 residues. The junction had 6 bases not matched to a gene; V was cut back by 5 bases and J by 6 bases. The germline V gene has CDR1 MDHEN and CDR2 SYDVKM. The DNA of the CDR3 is TGTGCCAGCAGTCCCCCCAGGGGGCTCGAGCAGTACTTC. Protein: CASSPPRGLEQYF.

In DNA form, the CDR3 reads TGTGCCAGTAGTAACATCTACGAGCAGTACTTC. Protein product: CASSNIYEQYF. The rearrangement joins TRBV19 to TRBJ2-7, with D hard to call. Trimming left V 4 bases short and J 3 bases short, with 4 bases between. This CDR3 spans 11 amino acids. Germline assignment: CDR1 LNHDA and CDR2 SQIVND (reference sequence).

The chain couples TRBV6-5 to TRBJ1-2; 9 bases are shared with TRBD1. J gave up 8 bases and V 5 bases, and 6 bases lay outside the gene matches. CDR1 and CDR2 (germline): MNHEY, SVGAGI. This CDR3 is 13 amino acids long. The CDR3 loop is CASSKGQGGGYTF. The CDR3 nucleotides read TGTGCCAGCAGTAAGGGACAGGGCGGAGGCTACACCTTC.

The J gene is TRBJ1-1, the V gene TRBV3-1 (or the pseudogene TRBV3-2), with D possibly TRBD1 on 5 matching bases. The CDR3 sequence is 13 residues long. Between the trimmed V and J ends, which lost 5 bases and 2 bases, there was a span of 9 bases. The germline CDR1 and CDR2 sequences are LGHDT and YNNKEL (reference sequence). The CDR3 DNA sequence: TGTGCCAGCAGCTCAACAGGAAACACTGAAGCTTTCTTT. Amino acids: CASSSTGNTEAFF.

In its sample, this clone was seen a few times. The CDR3 nucleotides are TGTGCCAGCAGTTCCCTAGGGACTAGCGCCTCCTACGAGCAGTACTTC. It translates to CASSSLGTSASYEQYF. The chain recombines TRBV6-6 with TRBJ2-7, with 10 bases lining up with TRBD2. The CDR3 is 16 amino acids. The germline V gene encodes CDR1 MNHNY and CDR2 SVGAGI (reference sequence). With 4 bases clipped from V and 0 bases from J, the junction kept 6 bases outside the gene matches.

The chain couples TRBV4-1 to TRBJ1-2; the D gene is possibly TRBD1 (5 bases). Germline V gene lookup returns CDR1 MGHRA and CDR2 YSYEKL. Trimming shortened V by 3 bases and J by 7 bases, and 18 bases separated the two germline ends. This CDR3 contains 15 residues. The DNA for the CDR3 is TGCGCCAGCAGCCAGCCCGGGTGGGGCTCGGGTGGCTACACCTTC. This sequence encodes CASSQPGWGSGGYTF.

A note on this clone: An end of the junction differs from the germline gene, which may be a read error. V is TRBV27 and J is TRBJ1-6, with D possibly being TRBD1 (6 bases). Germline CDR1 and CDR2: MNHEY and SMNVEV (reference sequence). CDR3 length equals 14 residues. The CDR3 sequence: CASGLDRGVSPLHF. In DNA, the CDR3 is TGTGCCAGCGGTTTGGACAGAGGGGTGTCACCCCTCCACTTT.